A single sample is the source of the 14 T cell receptor beta chains below, sequenced in a study of vaccination effects on CD4 cells after COVID-19. Only in-frame clones appear in the TCRdb table, and some are missing; sequencing was by immunoSEQ multiplex PCR. The repertoire holds some 40,000 clones, with around 73% as singletons. These TCRs are of unknown antigen specificity. Before any sequencing was done, the ViraFEST assay used viral peptide pools to expand antigen-specific CD4+ T cells. The culture ran for roughly 10 days before CD4+ T cells were isolated. This individual contracted SARS-CoV-2 between March and December 2020, as verified by PCR. Sequences were derived from CD4+ T cells from PBMCs cultured with a peptide pool, sampled before COVID-19 vaccination. Receptors were obtained from a human donor who had a prior SARS-CoV-2 infection.

The J gene is TRBJ1-3, the V gene TRBV6-1, with 7 bases fitting TRBD1. J lost 5 bases, V lost 4 bases, and 14 bases had no gene match. Per germline, CDR1 MNHNS and CDR2 SASEGT. CDR3 length: 17 amino acids. In nucleotides, the CDR3 is TGTGCCAGCAGTGGCAGTACAAGGGAGGGGGCCAGAAACACCATATATTTT. This translates into CASSGSTREGARNTIYF.

The chain uses TRBV6-5 and TRBJ1-2; a possible D gene is TRBD1 (6 bases). Deletions cut 0 bases from V and 4 bases from J, with 9 bases between. This CDR3 comprises 14 residues. The germline CDR1 and CDR2 sequences are MNHEY and SVGAGI. CDR3 region: CASSYSIRGYGYTF. In nucleotides, the CDR3 is TGTGCCAGCAGTTACTCGATCAGGGGCTATGGCTACACCTTC.

This chain links TRBV9 with TRBJ1-1, with D perhaps matching TRBD1 (5 bases). Germline CDR1 and CDR2: SGDLS and YYNGEE. The length of the CDR3 is 14 residues. V was cut by 3 bases and J by 5 bases, with 14 bases left in between. The CDR3 coding sequence is TGTGCCAGCAGCGCCAGGGCTTTTGGTACTGAAGCTTTCTTT. It codes for CASSARAFGTEAFF.

The V and J genes are TRBV5-1 and TRBJ2-1; 7 bases fit TRBD1. With V trimmed by 2 bases and J by 7 bases, 3 bases remained unmatched. In germline, CDR1 is SGHRS, CDR2 YFSETQ. This CDR3 is built from 13 residues. The CDR3 loop reads CASSLTGVNEQFF. DNA of the CDR3: TGCGCCAGCAGCTTAACAGGGGTAAATGAGCAGTTCTTC. Using reference TRBV5-1 and TRBJ2-1 for the parts outside the CDR3, the full variable domain is KAGVTQTPRYLIKTRGQQVTLSCSPISGHRSVSWYQQTPGQGLQFLFEYFSETQRNKGNFPGRFSGRQFSNSRSEMNVSTLELGDSALYLCASSLTGVNEQFFGPGTRLTVL.

V gene TRBV27 combines with J gene TRBJ2-5; TRBD2 is a possible D gene (5 bases). Between the trimmed V and J ends, which lost 8 bases and 7 bases, there was a span of 17 bases. Germline V gene data show CDR1 as MNHEY and CDR2 as SMNVEV (reference sequence). The CDR3 length is 13 residues. In DNA, the CDR3 is TGTGCCAGCGCCGGTGCGGACCGGGGGACCCAGTACTTC. Protein product: CASAGADRGTQYF.

The table lists this clone with a few counts. This rearrangement joins TRBV19 to TRBJ1-1; 11 bases are a match to TRBD1. The CDR3 contains 15 residues. CDR1 and CDR2 (germline): LNHDA, SQIVND (reference sequence). V dropped 9 bases and J dropped 4; count of bases not matched to a gene: 10. The CDR3 DNA reads TGTGCCAGCACGGACAGGGGGCCGCACCCCACTGAAGCTTTCTTT. This encodes CASTDRGPHPTEAFF. Together with reference TRBV19 and TRBJ1-1, the CDR3 gives the full variable domain: DGGITQSPKYLFRKEGQNVTLSCEQNLNHDAMYWYRQDPGQGLRLIYYSQIVNDFQKGDIAEGYSVSREKKESFPLTVTSAQKNPTAFYLCASTDRGPHPTEAFFGQGTRLTVV.

The rearrangement links TRBV7-2 to TRBJ2-7; D gene unclear. V lost 2 bases and J lost 7, with 12 bases in between. This CDR3 contains 13 residues. CDR1 SGHTA and CDR2 FQGNSA come from the germline V gene. The CDR3 sequence is CASSLFSSGEQYF. DNA for the CDR3: TGTGCCAGCAGCTTATTCTCCTCTGGTGAGCAGTACTTC.

This rearrangement joins TRBV18 to TRBJ2-5, with D possibly matching TRBD1 (5 bases). The CDR3 contains 14 residues. CDR1 and CDR2 (germline): KGHSH, LQKENI. Trimming pared 0 bases from V and 4 bases from J, leaving 9 bases between. The CDR3 nucleotides read TGTGCCAGCTCACCACCGGGCAGGGTAGAGACCCAGTACTTC. Amino acids: CASSPPGRVETQYF. The variable domain in full, completed from reference TRBV18 and TRBJ2-5, reads NAGVMQNPRHLVRRRGQEARLRCSPMKGHSHVYWYRQLPEEGLKFMVYLQKENIIDESGMPKERFSAEFPKEGPSILRIQQVVRGDSAAYFCASSPPGRVETQYFGPGTRLLVL.

The chain has TRBV6-2 or TRBV6-3 and TRBJ2-1, with a weak D call TRBD1 (6 bases). The CDR3 length is 14 residues. Per germline, CDR1 MNHEY and CDR2 SVGEGT. The V end was cut by 4 bases, the J end by 12 bases, with 19 bases between. In nucleotides, the CDR3 is TGTGCCAGCAGTTTGAGGACAGACGAATGGTGGCAGTTCTTC. This translates into CASSLRTDEWWQFF.

This clone was seen only a few times. In nucleotides, the CDR3 is TGTGCCTCCCATAGGTCCGTCAATGAGCAGTTCTTC. It codes for CASHRSVNEQFF. V and J are TRBV30 and TRBJ2-1; D gene uncertain. The CDR3 consists of 12 residues. V lost 7 bases, J lost 6 bases, and 13 bases lay in between. From germline, CDR1 is GTSNPN and CDR2 SVGIG (reference sequence).

V is TRBV5-1 and J is TRBJ2-1, with D unclear. V shed 0 bases and J shed 0 bases, with 4 bases lying between them. Germline V CDR1 and CDR2: SGHRS, YFSETQ. This CDR3 has 14 amino acids. The CDR3 here is CASSLAASYNEQFF. The CDR3 nucleotides are TGCGCCAGCAGCTTGGCCGCCTCCTACAATGAGCAGTTCTTC.

The chain combines TRBV11-3 with TRBJ2-3; a weak D match, TRBD2 (6 bases). V was trimmed by 1 base and J by 5 bases, leaving 7 bases between them. Germline V gene sequence: CDR1 SGHNT, CDR2 YENEEA. This CDR3 region has 13 residues. The CDR3 bases are TGTGCCAGCAGCTTAGGGAGGGTAGATACGCAGTATTTT. It encodes CASSLGRVDTQYF.

In its sample, this clone was seen a few times. The gene calls are TRBV9 and TRBJ2-3; a possible D gene is TRBD2 (5 bases). Germline-derived CDR1 and CDR2 are SGDLS and YYNGEE. Between the trimmed V and J ends, which lost 0 bases and 4 bases, there was a span of 9 bases. The CDR3 extends over 14 amino acids. CDR3 sequence reads: CASSVASRADTQYF. CDR3 coding DNA: TGTGCCAGCAGCGTAGCTAGCCGGGCAGATACGCAGTATTTT.

This clone has just one count. The chain joins TRBV5-4 to TRBJ1-4, with TRBD1 matching over 8 bases. The germline CDR1 and CDR2 sequences are SGHNT and YYREEE (reference sequence). CDR3 length: 15 residues. The J segment lost 2 bases and the V segment lost 0 bases, leaving 0 bases of the junction unmatched. The CDR3 here is CASSLGTGTNEKLFF. CDR3 DNA: TGTGCCAGCAGCTTGGGGACAGGGACTAATGAAAAACTGTTTTTT.